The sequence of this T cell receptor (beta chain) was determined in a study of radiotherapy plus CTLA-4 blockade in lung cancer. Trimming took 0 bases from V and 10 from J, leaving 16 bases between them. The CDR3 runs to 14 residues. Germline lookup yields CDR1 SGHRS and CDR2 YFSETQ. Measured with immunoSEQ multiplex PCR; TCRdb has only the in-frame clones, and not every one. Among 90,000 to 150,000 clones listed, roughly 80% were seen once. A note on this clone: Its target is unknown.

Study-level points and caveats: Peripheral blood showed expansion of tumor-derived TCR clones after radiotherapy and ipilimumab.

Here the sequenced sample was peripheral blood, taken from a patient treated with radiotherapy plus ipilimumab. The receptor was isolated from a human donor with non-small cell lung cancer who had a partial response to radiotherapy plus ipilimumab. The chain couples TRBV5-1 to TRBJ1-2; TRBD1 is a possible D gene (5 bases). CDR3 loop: CASSLVSQGPDYTF. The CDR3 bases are TGCGCCAGCAGCTTGGTTTCCCAGGGCCCAGACTACACCTTC. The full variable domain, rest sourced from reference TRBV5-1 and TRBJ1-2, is KAGVTQTPRYLIKTRGQQVTLSCSPISGHRSVSWYQQTPGQGLQFLFEYFSETQRNKGNFPGRFSGRQFSNSRSEMNVSTLELGDSALYLCASSLVSQGPDYTFGSGTRLTVV.